One sample yielded the 15 T cell receptor beta chains listed below, sequenced in a study of T cell repertoires in cytomegalovirus infection. TCRdb analysed the reads with MiXCR anew, one entry per CDR3 protein. The data hold under 350,000 distinct CDR3 sequences, with 20% to 25% observed a single time. Their specific antigens are unknown. Here the sequenced sample was cultured PBMCs, taken from culture after CMV antigen stimulation. These receptors were collected from a human donor in good health (CMV status not recorded). Some clones in this sample may be carry-over from other donors' samples.

The chain combines TRBV6-5 with TRBJ1-1; D is uncertain. Germline CDR1 and CDR2: MNHEY and SVGAGI. This CDR3 is built from 14 residues. Trimming stripped 4 bases from V and 6 bases from J, with 15 bases between. The CDR3 DNA sequence: TGTGCCAGCAGTTCGTCGGGGAGAGCTCCTGAAGCTTTCTTT. Its translation: CASSSSGRAPEAFF.

The rearrangement uses TRBV12-5 and TRBJ1-1; no reliable D call. Germline V gene sequence: CDR1 LGHNT, CDR2 FRNRAP. The CDR3 covers 14 residues. V was shortened by 3 bases and J by 1 base, with 9 bases between the two germline ends. Here the CDR3 reads CASGLTAENTEAFF. CDR3 nucleotide sequence: TGTGCTAGTGGTTTAACGGCAGAGAACACTGAAGCTTTCTTT.

V is TRBV27 and J is TRBJ2-1; D call uncertain. Germline V gene sequence: CDR1 MNHEY, CDR2 SMNVEV (reference sequence). V was cut by 3 bases and J by 3 bases, with 9 bases left in between. The CDR3 loop spans 14 amino acids. The CDR3 nucleotides are TGTGCCAGCAGTTTTAGAGATGGCTACAATGAGCAGTTCTTC. Its translation: CASSFRDGYNEQFF.

This clonotype was picked up many times. V and J are TRBV7-2 and TRBJ2-1; TRBD2 agrees at 8 bases. This CDR3 contains 15 residues. CDR1 is SGHTA, CDR2 FQGNSA, per germline. V lost 1 base to trimming and J lost 9 bases; unmatched junction nucleotides: 8. The CDR3 region is CASSLDAGGIGEQFF. CDR3 coding DNA: TGTGCCAGCAGCTTAGATGCGGGAGGAATCGGTGAGCAGTTCTTC.

The rearrangement joins TRBV7-2 to TRBJ2-3; no reliable D call. The CDR3 runs to 15 residues. Germline CDR1 SGHTA, CDR2 FQGNSA. V was trimmed by 1 base and J by 6 bases, leaving 14 bases between them. The CDR3 DNA sequence: TGTGCCAGCAGCTTAGATCGCGGCGGAAGGGATACGCAGTATTTT. This sequence encodes CASSLDRGGRDTQYF.

The chain joins TRBV15 to TRBJ2-1; D ambiguous. The V end lost 0 bases, the J end lost 0 bases, and 9 bases lay between the germline ends. The CDR3 consists of 16 residues. The germline CDR1 and CDR2 sequences are LNHNV and YYDKDF (reference sequence). The CDR3 sequence: CATSRDYQISYNEQFF. The CDR3 bases are TGTGCCACCAGCAGAGATTACCAAATCTCCTACAATGAGCAGTTCTTC.

This rearrangement joins TRBV28 to TRBJ2-1, with D maybe TRBD2 (6 bases). V lost 5 bases to trimming and J lost 4 bases, with 15 bases between them. This CDR3 has 15 residues. CDR1 is MDHEN, CDR2 SYDVKM, per germline. The chain's CDR3 is CASSPAGLLYNEQFF. Written as DNA, the CDR3 is TGTGCCAGCAGTCCTGCTGGACTACTTTACAATGAGCAGTTCTTC.

This clonotype was observed a handful of times. The chain recombines TRBV7-9 with TRBJ2-1, with D maybe TRBD2 (6 bases). V was shortened by 2 bases and J by 6 bases, with 14 bases between the two germline ends. This CDR3 region has 15 residues. Germline V gene data show CDR1 as SEHNR and CDR2 as FQNEAQ (reference sequence). The CDR3 DNA follows: TGTGCCAGCAGCTTACCAGCGGGCCCCATCAATGAGCAGTTCTTC. Translated, it gives CASSLPAGPINEQFF.

This clonotype came up many times. The chain has TRBV7-2 and TRBJ2-7, with D hard to call. This CDR3 is built from 12 residues. Germline CDR1 and CDR2: SGHTA and FQGNSA. With 4 bases removed from V and 0 bases from J, the gap between germline ends came to 4 bases. The CDR3: CASSWSSYEQYF. The CDR3 DNA follows: TGTGCCAGCAGCTGGAGCTCCTACGAGCAGTACTTC.

This clonotype has a handful of counts. V gene TRBV20-1 combines with J gene TRBJ1-1; 9 bases are a match to TRBD1. The trim removed 0 bases at V and 2 bases at J, leaving 4 bases unmatched. Germline V gene data show CDR1 as DFQATT and CDR2 as SNEGSKA (reference sequence). The CDR3 consists of 15 residues. The CDR3 DNA reads as TGCAGTGCTAGAGACAGGACAGGGGCTAACACTGAAGCTTTCTTT. Encoded protein: CSARDRTGANTEAFF.

This clonotype was seen a few times. The chain joins TRBV25-1 to TRBJ2-1, with TRBD1 matching over 12 bases. Trimming cost V 8 bases and J 6 bases; bases outside gene matches: 23. The germline V gene has CDR1 MGHDK and CDR2 SYGVNS. The CDR3 runs to 20 residues. The CDR3 reads CASSLTQRYPGTGGFNEQFF. The CDR3 bases are TGTGCCAGCTCACTCACCCAAAGGTACCCCGGGACAGGGGGCTTCAATGAGCAGTTCTTC.

The chain is built from TRBV12-3 or TRBV12-4 and TRBJ2-3, with TRBD2 matching 9 bases. V shed 1 base, J shed 2 bases, and the junction held 1 base outside the gene matches. CDR3 length: 15 amino acids. CDR3 sequence (DNA): TGTGCCAGCAGTTTAGAGGGACTAGCCACAGATACGCAGTATTTT. Translated: CASSLEGLATDTQYF.

This clonotype was detected many times. V gene TRBV7-2 combines with J gene TRBJ2-2; 8 bases agree with TRBD2. Per the germline V gene, CDR1 is SGHTA and CDR2 is FQGNSA. The CDR3 is made up of 17 amino acids. V was pared by 2 bases and J by 1 base, with 6 bases of the junction left unmatched. In nucleotides, the CDR3 is TGTGCCAGCAGCTTAAGATGGGCGGGAGGGAACACCGGGGAGCTGTTTTTT. Translated, it gives CASSLRWAGGNTGELFF. Filled out from reference TRBV7-2 and TRBJ2-2, the complete variable domain reads GAGVSQSPSNKVTEKGKDVELRCDPISGHTALYWYRQSLGQGLEFLIYFQGNSAPDKSGLPSDRFSAERTGGSVSTLTIQRTQQEDSAVYLCASSLRWAGGNTGELFFGEGSRLTVL.

The genes are TRBV6-1 and TRBJ2-2; D is uncertain. The CDR3 extends over 11 amino acids. V was shortened by 2 bases and J by 7 bases, with 2 bases between the two germline ends. The germline V gene has CDR1 MNHNS and CDR2 SASEGT. The CDR3 sequence is CASSEFGELFF. CDR3 sequence (DNA): TGTGCCAGCAGTGAATTCGGGGAGCTGTTTTTT.

The chain links TRBV29-1 to TRBJ2-5, with D perhaps matching TRBD1 (6 bases). This CDR3 has 12 residues. Trimming took 4 bases from V and 3 from J, leaving 9 bases between them. Germline lookup yields CDR1 SQVTM and CDR2 ANQGSEA. CDR3 residues: CSVGQDKETQYF. CDR3 sequence (DNA): TGCAGCGTTGGACAGGATAAAGAGACCCAGTACTTC.